What follows is one TCR beta chain and its context. Its antigen is still unknown. TCRdb itself ran the reads through MiXCR, one entry per CDR3 protein. The sample gives roughly 350,000 distinct CDR3 sequences, about 35% of which show up once; roughly 14% is in the top ten. Germline CDR1 and CDR2: SGHVS and FNYEAQ. This CDR3 is built from 11 residues. Trimming cost V 1 base and J 11 bases, with 7 bases left between them. The sample is drawn from a study of T cell repertoires in cytomegalovirus infection. The material was cultured PBMCs, obtained from culture after CMV antigen stimulation. The gene calls are TRBV7-6 and TRBJ2-3, with D possibly being TRBD1 (6 bases). This TCR was recovered from a human donor in good health (CMV status not recorded). Some clones in this sample may be carry-over from other donors' samples. CDR3 DNA: TGTGCCAGCAGCTTAGAAGGGGGGCAGTATTTT. Protein sequence: CASSLEGGQYF. The entire variable domain, with the rest obtained from reference TRBV7-6 and TRBJ2-3, is as follows: GAGVSQSPRYKVTKRGQDVALRCDPISGHVSLYWYRQALGQGPEFLTYFNYEAQQDKSGLPNDRFSAERPEGSISTLTIQRTEQRDSAMYRCASSLEGGQYFGPGTRLTVL.